A single TCR beta chain is shown here with its context. The antigen is undetermined. This table comes from immunoSEQ multiplex PCR, and its TCRdb copy is limited to in-frame clones, with some not included. The data hold approximately 89,000 clones, with more than 70% observed a single time. Pooling covered second doses at about 4 or about 12 weeks. These data come from a study of T cell responses to AZD1222 COVID-19 vaccine. Overall study results and limits: Spike-specific TCR breadth and depth were elevated following two AZD1222 doses. Females made up more of the donors, who were largely white British, and clonal diversity may have come out too low. Repertoire sampling happened only post peak T cell response.

CDR3 length: 14 amino acids. The V and J ends lost 4 bases and 4 bases, in that order; junction bases with no gene match: 5. CDR1 and CDR2 from the germline V gene are MNHEY and SVGAGI. This specimen consisted of peripheral blood, obtained 28 days after the second AZD1222 dose. V and J are TRBV6-5 and TRBJ2-5; 8 bases fit TRBD2. This receptor was identified in an adult who received the AZD1222 COVID-19 vaccine. CDR3: CASSSPLAAETQYF. The CDR3 nucleotides read TGTGCCAGCAGTTCCCCACTAGCGGCAGAGACCCAGTACTTC.